Sequencing of this T cell receptor (beta chain) was carried out in a study of shared clonotypes between healthy human individuals. Turning to this clone: Its antigen is currently unknown.

Assay: immunoSEQ multiplex PCR; the TCRdb copy retains only in-frame clones and omits some. The table includes roughly 700,000 clones, 74% detected once. The CDR3 length is 11 residues. CDR1 and CDR2 from the germline V gene are SQVTM and ANQGSEA. Trimming took 6 bases from V and 8 from J, leaving 10 bases between them. Whole-study results and caveats: Naive CD4 clonotype sharing across a few donors was around 5%.

The clonotype originates from a woman aged 30 to 39 in good health. The rearrangement links TRBV29-1 to TRBJ1-4; tentative D call: TRBD1 (5 bases). Input material: memory CD4+ T cells sorted from blood. Subset noted: CD45RA-negative fraction. CDR3 nucleotide sequence: TGCAGCGTGGGGGAGCTAGAAAAACTGTTTTTT. This gives the protein CSVGELEKLFF. Combining the CDR3 with reference TRBV29-1 and TRBJ1-4 gives the whole variable domain SAVISQKPSRDICQRGTSLTIQCQVDSQVTMMFWYRQQPGQSLTLIATANQGSEATYESGFVIDKFPISRPNLTFSTLTVSNMSPEDSSIYLCSVGELEKLFFGSGTQLSVL.